Below, one TCR beta chain is given with its context. This clonotype was observed a few times. Its binding antigen is unknown. No qualities accompany the bases; no much larger clone lies one base away. The library was built by means of RT-PCR. Sequenced using an Illumina HiSeq 2500. The raw public data were reprocessed by TCRdb itself: fastp quality trimming at Q25, MiXCR clonotype calling, in-frame beta chains only. Each entry merges the rows of one CDR3 protein and shows their most common DNA and genes. For this sample the table gives around 850,000 distinct CDR3 sequences, of which less than 20% were detected only once. The top ten hold roughly 11% of the sample. For CDR1 and CDR2, the germline V gene (reference sequence) lists DFQATT and SNEGSKA. Compared with germline, V lacks 0 bases and J lacks 5 bases; bases without a gene match: 2. The CDR3 spans 14 residues, from the cysteine through the phenylalanine. The entry retains the CDR3 DNA only, 42 bases that are in frame from base 1.

The sample is drawn from a study of response to subunit inactivated influenza vaccine listed by TCRdb under 2018. Describing the broader study: Deep quantitative T cell receptor repertoire profiling was used in the study to track responses to a trivalent subunit inactivated influenza vaccine.

Study-wide findings and limitations: The authors proposed that each seasonal influenza vaccination may bring in only a limited number of new T cells.

This specimen consisted of PBMCs from blood, obtained about 5 days after vaccination. The TCR sequence derives from a man between 45 and 60 years old who received an inactivated influenza vaccine. Donor details come from another sample of the same person, matched by shared clones. Rearrangement joined TRBV20-1 to TRBJ1-4; a stretch of 8 junction bases matches TRBD1. The nucleotide sequence reads TGCAGTGCTAGAGACAGGGGGCCGAATGAAAAACTGTTTTTT. Its translation is CSARDRGPNEKLFF.